The sequence of this T cell receptor (beta chain) was determined in a study of CD8 T cells in Susac syndrome. CD8+ and CD4+ blood T cells underwent TCR beta sequencing. Multiple sclerosis controls were treatment-naive patients with stable or active relapsing-remitting disease. Both CD4+ and CD8+ T cells were negatively isolated, and TEMRA cells underwent FACS enrichment. The table lists this clonotype with a count of one. Random hexamers were used to reverse transcribe an amount of about 0.45 to 1 ug RNA. An immunoSEQ multiplex PCR generated amplified TCR beta CDR3 products spanning 54 Vbeta and 13 Jbeta. TCRdb re-called the immunoSEQ multiplex PCR reads through MiXCR, storing one row per CDR3 protein. Of a few hundred thousand distinct CDR3 sequences in the sample, approximately 85% were seen once. Sequenced: CD8+ T cells from PBMCs. The clonotype originates from a human donor with multiple sclerosis.

The CDR3 loop is CASSSAFRIEAFF. The CDR3 DNA is TGTGCCAGCAGCTCGGCCTTTCGTATTGAAGCTTTCTTT. The chain couples TRBV12-3 or TRBV12-4 to TRBJ1-1; D gene unclear. Trimming took off 6 bases at V and 7 bases at J, with 15 bases between the two ends. CDR3 length: 13 residues.